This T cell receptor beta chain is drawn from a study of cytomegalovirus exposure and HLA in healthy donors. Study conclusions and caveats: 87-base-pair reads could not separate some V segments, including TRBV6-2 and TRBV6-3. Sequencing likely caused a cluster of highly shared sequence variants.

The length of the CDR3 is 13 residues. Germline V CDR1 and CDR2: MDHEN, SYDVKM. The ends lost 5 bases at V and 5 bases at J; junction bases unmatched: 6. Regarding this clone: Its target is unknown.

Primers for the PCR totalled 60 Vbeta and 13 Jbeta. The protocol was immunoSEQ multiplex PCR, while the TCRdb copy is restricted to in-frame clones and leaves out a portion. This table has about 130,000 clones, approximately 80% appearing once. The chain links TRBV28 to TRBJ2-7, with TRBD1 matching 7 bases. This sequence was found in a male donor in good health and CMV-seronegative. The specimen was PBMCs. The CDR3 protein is CASSNLGGDEQYF. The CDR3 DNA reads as TGTGCCAGCAGTAATCTAGGGGGCGACGAGCAGTACTTC. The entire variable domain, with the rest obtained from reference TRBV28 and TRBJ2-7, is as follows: DVKVTQSSRYLVKRTGEKVFLECVQDMDHENMFWYRQDPGLGLRLIYFSYDVKMKEKGDIPEGYSVSREKKERFSLILESASTNQTSMYLCASSNLGGDEQYFGPGTRLTVT.